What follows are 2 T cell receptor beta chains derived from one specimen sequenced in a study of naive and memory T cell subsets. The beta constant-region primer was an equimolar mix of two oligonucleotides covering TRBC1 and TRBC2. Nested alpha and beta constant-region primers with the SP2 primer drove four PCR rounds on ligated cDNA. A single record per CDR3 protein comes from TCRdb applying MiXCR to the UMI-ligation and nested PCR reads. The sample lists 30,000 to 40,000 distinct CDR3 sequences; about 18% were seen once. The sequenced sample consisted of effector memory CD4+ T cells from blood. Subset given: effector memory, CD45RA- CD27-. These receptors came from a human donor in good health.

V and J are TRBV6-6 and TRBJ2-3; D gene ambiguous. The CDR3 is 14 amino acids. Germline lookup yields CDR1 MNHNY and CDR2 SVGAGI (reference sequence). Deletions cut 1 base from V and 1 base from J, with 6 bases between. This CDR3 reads CASSYFSRTDTQYF. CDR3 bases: TGTGCCAGCAGTTACTTCAGCCGCACAGATACGCAGTATTTT.

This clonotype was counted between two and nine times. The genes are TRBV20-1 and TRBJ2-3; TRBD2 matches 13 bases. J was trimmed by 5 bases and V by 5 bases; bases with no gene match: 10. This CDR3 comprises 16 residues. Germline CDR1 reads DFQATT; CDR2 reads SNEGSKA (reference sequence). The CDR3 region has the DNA TGCAGTGCTCCTGGTCGACTAGCGGGAGGAATAGATACGCAGTATTTT. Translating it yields CSAPGRLAGGIDTQYF.